This T cell receptor beta chain was recorded in a study of T cells in localized non-small cell lung cancer. General study points: Uninvolved adjacent lung showed higher T cell clonality than tumor. An association was observed between higher blood T cell density and longer overall survival. Adjacent lung tissue had a median 57 of the top 100 clones found in the tumor. The study sequenced only one region of the tumor. As a result, intratumor heterogeneity could not be excluded and remains possible.

Germline lookup yields CDR1 SGHTA and CDR2 FQGNSA. This CDR3 is built from 17 residues. V dropped 0 bases and J dropped 1; count of bases not matched to a gene: 5. About this clone: Its matching antigen is unknown.

The table came from immunoSEQ multiplex PCR; TCRdb's copy has only in-frame clones and leaves some out. The data contain about 59,000 clones, around 90% of them singletons. Sequenced material: peripheral blood, taken before any cancer treatment. This chain links TRBV7-2 with TRBJ2-2, with 7 positions matching TRBD2. This TCR was sampled from a man between 40 and 75 years old with stage I squamous cell lung carcinoma. The CDR3 DNA reads as TGTGCCAGCAGCTTAGCTGGGGGAGGGTTGAACACCGGGGAGCTGTTTTTT. Its protein is CASSLAGGGLNTGELFF.